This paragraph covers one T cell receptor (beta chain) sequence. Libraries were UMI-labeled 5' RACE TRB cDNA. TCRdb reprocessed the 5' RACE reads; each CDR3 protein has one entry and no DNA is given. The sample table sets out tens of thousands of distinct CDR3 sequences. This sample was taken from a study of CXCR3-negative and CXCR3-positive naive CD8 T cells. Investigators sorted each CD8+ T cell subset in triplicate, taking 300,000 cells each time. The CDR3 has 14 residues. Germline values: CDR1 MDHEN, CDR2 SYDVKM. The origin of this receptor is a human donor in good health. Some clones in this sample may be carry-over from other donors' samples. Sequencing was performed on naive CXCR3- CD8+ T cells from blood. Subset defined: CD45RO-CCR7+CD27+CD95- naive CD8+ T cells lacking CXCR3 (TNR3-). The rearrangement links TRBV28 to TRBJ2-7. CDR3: CASSPDGRSYEQYF.